This T cell receptor beta chain was profiled in a study of identical twins. A universal primer site was incorporated via template switching, and the cDNA contained unique molecular identifiers. TCRdb processed the 5' RACE reads anew with MiXCR; each CDR3 protein has one entry. The table includes some 570,000 distinct CDR3 sequences, 20% to 25% detected once. A remark on this clonotype: Its antigen remains unknown.

Study outcomes and limitations: Abundant beta clonotypes from cord blood bore fewer insertions; memory repertoires lacked this pattern. Sharing of beta out-of-frame sequences by twins showed a weaker excess. For zero-insertion analyses, partial confounding could come from invariant MAIT and iNKT cells.

CDR1 and CDR2 from the germline V gene are MNHNS and SASEGT. The CDR3 is 15 amino acids. V was clipped by 3 bases and J by 3 bases, with 12 bases between them. This same sample was also taken into another study, of yellow fever vaccine responses in identical twins.

The gene calls are TRBV6-1 and TRBJ2-1, with no clear D. Sequencing used CD4+ T cells sorted from blood. The source is a woman aged 18-35 years in good health. This CDR3 reads CASSDVAGYYNEQFF. Here the CDR3 DNA reads TGTGCCAGCAGTGACGTGGCAGGATACTACAATGAGCAGTTCTTC.